This entry lists 10 T cell receptor beta chains sequenced from one sample in a study of T cell repertoires in cytomegalovirus infection. TCRdb re-called the reads through MiXCR, storing one row per CDR3 protein. This table has about 740,000 distinct CDR3 sequences, approximately 34% appearing once. Material for sequencing was PBMCs. These receptors all come from a human donor in good health (CMV status not recorded). Some clones in this sample may be carry-over from other donors' samples.

Concerning this clonotype: At one end, the junction sequence differs from germline, possibly due to a read error. This chain links TRBV7-2 with TRBJ2-1, with D hard to call. Germline CDR1 reads SGHTA; CDR2 reads FQGNSA. The CDR3 runs 14 residues. The CDR3 DNA sequence: TGTGCCATCAGCTTAGTAGTCCGGGTTAATGAGCAGTTCTTC. This translates into CAISLVVRVNEQFF.

The chain combines TRBV28 with TRBJ2-6; TRBD1 is a possible D gene (5 bases). This CDR3 has 17 amino acids. Between the trimmed V and J ends, which lost 5 bases and 0 bases, there was a span of 14 bases. CDR1 MDHEN and CDR2 SYDVKM come from the germline V gene. CDR3 bases: TGTGCCAGCAGTATCCCAGGGTCTAGCTCTGGGGCCAACGTCCTGACTTTC. It specifies CASSIPGSSSGANVLTF.

This chain links TRBV5-1 with TRBJ2-7; 7 bases agree with TRBD2. V was clipped by 4 bases and J by 2 bases; unmatched bases: 6. This CDR3 is built from 14 residues. Germline CDR1 and CDR2: SGHRS and YFSETQ. CDR3 DNA: TGCGCCAGCAGCCTCAGCGGGAAACCCTACGAGCAGTACTTC. Amino acid sequence: CASSLSGKPYEQYF.

The chain employs TRBV15 and TRBJ1-1, with 7 bases identical to TRBD1. Germline CDR1 LNHNV, CDR2 YYDKDF (reference sequence). This CDR3 is 15 amino acids long. V was clipped by 6 bases and J by 1 base; unmatched bases: 8. CDR3 DNA: TGTGCCACCAGATGGACAGGAGCGGCGAACACTGAAGCTTTCTTT. Translation gives CATRWTGAANTEAFF.

The chain couples TRBV11-1 to TRBJ2-2; D not resolved. The CDR3 is 16 residues long. Trimming stripped 5 bases from V and 5 bases from J, with 18 bases between. The V gene's germline CDR1 is SGHAT and CDR2 FQDESV (reference sequence). DNA of the CDR3: TGTGCCAGCAGCCGAAGGCCACCTACCATAACCGGGGAGCTGTTTTTT. Translation: CASSRRPPTITGELFF. Full variable domain (rest looked up from reference TRBV11-1 and TRBJ2-2): EAEVAQSPRYKITEKSQAVAFWCDPISGHATLYWYRQILGQGPELLVQFQDESVVDDSQLPKDRFSAERLKGVDSTLKIQPAELGDSAMYLCASSRRPPTITGELFFGEGSRLTVL.

The chain couples TRBV6-2 or TRBV6-3 to TRBJ2-1, with D possibly being TRBD2 (6 bases). The CDR3 spans 14 residues. Trimming took off 0 bases at V and 10 bases at J, with 13 bases between the two ends. From germline, CDR1 is MNHEY and CDR2 SVGEGT. The CDR3 sequence: CASSYSDRGYEQFF. DNA for the CDR3: TGTGCCAGCAGTTACTCGGATCGGGGGTACGAGCAGTTCTTC.

The rearrangement links TRBV27 to TRBJ1-5; tentative D call: TRBD1 (5 bases). Germline CDR1 MNHEY, CDR2 SMNVEV (reference sequence). The CDR3 has 14 residues. Deletions cut 7 bases from V and 2 bases from J, with 12 bases between. CDR3 in DNA: TGTGCCAGCACCCCAATAGGGGGCAATCAGCCCCAGCATTTT. Translation gives CASTPIGGNQPQHF.

This clonotype was recorded a few times. The rearrangement links TRBV6-1 to TRBJ2-7; D remains unclear. Germline V CDR1 and CDR2: MNHNS, SASEGT. The CDR3 sequence is 16 residues long. V was trimmed by 6 bases and J by 3 bases, leaving 21 bases between them. CDR3 residues: CASSPSVPNWGYEQYF. As DNA, the CDR3 is TGTGCCAGCAGCCCAAGTGTGCCCAACTGGGGCTACGAGCAGTACTTC.

This clonotype was seen only a few times. The V and J genes are TRBV19 and TRBJ1-1; D uncertain. V dropped 3 bases and J dropped 5 bases, with 7 bases sitting between them. Germline-derived CDR1 and CDR2 are LNHDA and SQIVND (reference sequence). The CDR3 totals 12 residues. CDR3 sequence reads: CASSMRGTEAFF. CDR3 in DNA: TGTGCCAGTAGTATGAGAGGGACTGAAGCTTTCTTT.

Concerning this clonotype: Since a much larger clone is just one base distant, this may be a read error. This sequence joins TRBV28 and TRBJ2-2; D is perhaps TRBD1 (6 bases). Germline values: CDR1 MDHEN, CDR2 SYDVKM. There are 18 residues in the CDR3. V was shortened by 6 bases and J by 1 base, with 21 bases between the two germline ends. CDR3 coding DNA: TGTGCCAGCAGGAACAGGGACCGCGCATATCTGAACACCGGGGAGCTGTTTTTT. Its protein is CASRNRDRAYLNTGELFF. The entire variable domain, with the rest obtained from reference TRBV28 and TRBJ2-2, is as follows: DVKVTQSSRYLVKRTGEKVFLECVQDMDHENMFWYRQDPGLGLRLIYFSYDVKMKEKGDIPEGYSVSREKKERFSLILESASTNQTSMYLCASRNRDRAYLNTGELFFGEGSRLTVL.